The sequence of this TCR beta chain was determined in a study of regulatory T cells in long-lasting Graves disease. Germline CDR1 SEHNR, CDR2 FQNEAQ (reference sequence). This CDR3 region has 14 residues. J gave up 4 bases and V 5 bases, and 7 bases lay outside the gene matches. Time point defined: newly diagnosed GD, antithyroid drugs for less than 3 months. RNA from PBMCs was the source of the TCR library. To make TCR beta libraries, researchers used iRepertoire HTBI primers and Arm-PCR of CDR3 regions. Each CDR3 protein gets one entry after TCRdb re-called the multiplex PCR reads with MiXCR. The sample holds hundreds of thousands of distinct CDR3 sequences; around 12% are singletons and the top ten take approximately 9%. Study-wide points: Persistent disease favored TRBV28, TRBJ1-2 and TRBJ2-5.

This clonotype was recorded many times. Its antigen remains unidentified. These data also featured in a second study, about T cells in Graves' hyperthyroidism and ophthalmopathy. According to that study: The HTBI primer set drove a first-round RT-PCR of the TCR CDR3.

The sample was peripheral blood mononuclear cells (PBMCs), taken at new diagnosis, from a patient treated with antithyroid drugs. The receptor comes from a young woman with Graves disease. The chain links TRBV7-9 to TRBJ2-7; 8 nucleotides agree with TRBD1. The chain's CDR3 is CASSMAGTGYEQYF. CDR3 sequence (DNA): TGTGCCAGCAGCATGGCCGGGACAGGATACGAGCAGTACTTC. Using reference TRBV7-9 and TRBJ2-7 for the parts outside the CDR3, the full variable domain is DTGVSQNPRHKITKRGQNVTFRCDPISEHNRLYWYRQTLGQGPEFLTYFQNEAQLEKSRLLSDRFSAERPKGSFSTLEIQRTEQGDSAMYLCASSMAGTGYEQYFGPGTRLTVT.